Listed here are 2 T cell receptor beta chains from one sample, sequenced in a study of T cell repertoires in cytomegalovirus infection. MiXCR was run by TCRdb on the reads, yielding one entry per CDR3 protein. The sample lists approximately 500,000 distinct CDR3 sequences; approximately 26% were seen once. The sample consisted of PBMCs. The receptor set was obtained from a human donor in good health (CMV status not recorded). Some clones in this sample may be carry-over from other donors' samples.

The rearrangement links TRBV19 to TRBJ2-5; 10 bases map to TRBD1. Trimming removed 6 bases from V and 0 bases from J; junction bases left unmatched: 16. Germline V gives CDR1 LNHDA, CDR2 SQIVND (reference sequence). This CDR3 has 19 residues. CDR3 residues: CASSRYRDRGHFYQETQYF. The CDR3 coding sequence is TGTGCCAGTAGCCGCTACCGGGACAGGGGACACTTCTACCAAGAGACCCAGTACTTC.

This clonotype has ten or more counts. The chain has TRBV7-2 and TRBJ2-2; either TRBD1 or TRBD2 may supply D (5 bases each). Germline CDR1 reads SGHTA; CDR2 reads FQGNSA. The CDR3 sequence is 14 residues long. Trimming removed 8 bases at V and 6 bases at J, with 16 bases between. In nucleotides, the CDR3 is TGTGCCAGCCGGCACATAGGGGACGCCGGGGAGCTGTTTTTT. Translating it yields CASRHIGDAGELFF.